This T cell receptor beta chain was sequenced for a study of blood T cell repertoires in COVID-19. Study as a whole: The United States, Italy and Spain supplied acute and convalescent COVID-19 samples. From T cells, B-cell-depleted T cells, or PBMCs came the material, which was cDNA or gDNA.

Germline values: CDR1 SNHLY, CDR2 FYNNEI. The length of the CDR3 is 18 residues. Germline trimming cut 8 bases from V and 3 bases from J; bases unmatched to any gene: 19. Under the authors' procedure: Amplification of reference gene primers provided the estimated nucleated cell counts. The assay was immunoSEQ multiplex PCR, and TCRdb's table has in-frame clones only and misses some. That table gives V, J and clone size, and the DNA gave D and trimming. This table holds approximately 44,000 clones, around 90% found once. The chain combines TRBV2 with TRBJ2-3, with 8 bases fitting TRBD1. Source material: peripheral blood. This receptor was identified in a man aged 55 to 69 with acute or convalescent COVID-19. In DNA, the CDR3 is TGTGCCAGCCTTGATAGCCGGTGGGACAGGATCTGGACAGATACGCAGTATTTT. The encoded protein is CASLDSRWDRIWTDTQYF.